This T cell receptor beta chain was profiled in a study of cytomegalovirus exposure and HLA in healthy donors. Findings and limits, study-wide: Later analysis associated a missense DCLRE1C variant with TCR beta V- and J-gene trimming.

PCR was performed using 60 Vbeta and 13 Jbeta primers. The repertoire was sequenced with immunoSEQ multiplex PCR; TCRdb's copy has only in-frame clones and lacks some. The data hold fewer than 200,000 clones, with approximately 71% observed a single time. Concerning this clone: Its antigen is currently unknown.

The germline CDR1 and CDR2 sequences are GTSNPN and SVGIG (reference sequence). Trimming took off 2 bases at V and 0 bases at J, with 10 bases between the two ends. CDR3 size: 15 residues. The sequence came from a male donor in good health and CMV-seronegative. The chain joins TRBV30 to TRBJ2-2; D is perhaps TRBD2 (7 bases). Sequenced: PBMCs. The CDR3 DNA reads TGTGCCTGGAGTCGGGGGGCCGCGAACACCGGGGAGCTGTTTTTT. It encodes CAWSRGAANTGELFF.